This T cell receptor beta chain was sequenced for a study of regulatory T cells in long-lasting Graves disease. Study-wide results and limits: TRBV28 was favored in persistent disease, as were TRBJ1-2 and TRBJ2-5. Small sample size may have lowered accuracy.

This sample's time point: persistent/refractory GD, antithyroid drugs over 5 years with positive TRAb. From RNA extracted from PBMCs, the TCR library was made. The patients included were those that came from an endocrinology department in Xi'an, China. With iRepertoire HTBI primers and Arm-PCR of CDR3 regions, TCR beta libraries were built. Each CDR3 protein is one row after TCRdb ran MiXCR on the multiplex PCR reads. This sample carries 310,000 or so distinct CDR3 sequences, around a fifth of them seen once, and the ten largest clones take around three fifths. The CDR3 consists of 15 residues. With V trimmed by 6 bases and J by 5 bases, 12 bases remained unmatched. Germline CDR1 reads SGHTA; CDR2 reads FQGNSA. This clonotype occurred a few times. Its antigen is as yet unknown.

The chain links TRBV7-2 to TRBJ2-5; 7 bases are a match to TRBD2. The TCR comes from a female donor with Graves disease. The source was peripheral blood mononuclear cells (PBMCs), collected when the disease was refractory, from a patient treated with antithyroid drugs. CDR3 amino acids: CASRGWRETAETQYF. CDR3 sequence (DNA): TGTGCCAGCAGGGGTTGGCGGGAGACTGCGGAGACCCAGTACTTC. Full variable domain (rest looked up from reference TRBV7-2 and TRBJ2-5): GAGVSQSPSNKVTEKGKDVELRCDPISGHTALYWYRQSLGQGLEFLIYFQGNSAPDKSGLPSDRFSAERTGGSVSTLTIQRTQQEDSAVYLCASRGWRETAETQYFGPGTRLLVL.